What follows are 8 T cell receptor beta chains derived from one specimen sequenced in a study of T cell changes during pregnancy in multiple sclerosis. Generated by immunoSEQ multiplex PCR, the TCRdb table keeps only in-frame clones and is missing some. The sample consists of 70,000 to 90,000 clones, about 90% of them appearing once. The specimen was PBMCs, collected in the first trimester of pregnancy. The receptors were gathered from a female donor in good health, serving as a control in a pregnancy study. Some clones in this sample may be carry-over from other donors' samples.

The rearrangement uses TRBV4-1 and TRBJ2-1; 7 bases agree with TRBD2. The CDR3 length is 14 residues. Per the germline V gene, CDR1 is MGHRA and CDR2 is YSYEKL. Trimming took 1 base from V and 6 from J; bases not matched to a gene: 3. The CDR3 reads CASSQGTGGNEQFF. CDR3 nucleotide sequence: TGCGCCAGCAGCCAAGGGACGGGGGGCAATGAGCAGTTCTTC.

This clone has only a few counts. The genes are TRBV7-9 and TRBJ2-1, with D maybe TRBD1 (6 bases). The ends were cut back, 6 bases at V and 4 bases at J, with 10 bases in the middle. Per the germline V gene, CDR1 is SEHNR and CDR2 is FQNEAQ (reference sequence). The CDR3 has 13 residues. This CDR3 reads CASRKDSYNEQFF. CDR3 bases: TGTGCCAGCAGGAAGGACAGTTACAATGAGCAGTTCTTC.

V and J are TRBV28 and TRBJ1-2, with D unresolved. The CDR3 runs to 15 residues. Trimming removed 7 bases at V and 0 bases at J, with 15 bases between. Per germline, CDR1 MDHEN and CDR2 SYDVKM. CDR3 in amino acids: CASTPGDSTNYGYTF. CDR3 nucleotide sequence: TGTGCCAGCACCCCGGGAGATTCAACTAACTATGGCTACACCTTC.

This clone was counted once. V is TRBV27 and J is TRBJ1-2, with no clear D. Germline V gene data show CDR1 as MNHEY and CDR2 as SMNVEV (reference sequence). The V end was cut by 5 bases, the J end by 4 bases, with 14 bases between. The CDR3 is made up of 14 amino acids. CDR3: CASSLSGVGYGYTF. The CDR3 coding sequence is TGTGCCAGCAGTCTCTCCGGAGTTGGCTATGGCTACACCTTC.

The rearrangement joins TRBV11-3 to TRBJ1-6, with D perhaps matching TRBD1 (5 bases). The CDR3 has 19 amino acids. Germline V gene sequence: CDR1 SGHNT, CDR2 YENEEA. V dropped 0 bases and J dropped 0 bases, with 15 bases sitting between them. CDR3 protein: CASSLEPTVDSSYNSPLHF. CDR3 in DNA: TGTGCCAGCAGCTTAGAACCAACCGTAGACAGCTCCTATAATTCACCCCTCCACTTT.

In its sample, this clone was seen once. V and J are TRBV30 and TRBJ2-3; 13 bases agree with TRBD2. The CDR3 length is 17 residues. The junction had 8 bases not matched to a gene; V was cut back by 2 bases and J by 3 bases. Germline values: CDR1 GTSNPN, CDR2 SVGIG (reference sequence). CDR3 sequence reads: CAWSPGLAGSRTDTQYF. In DNA form, the CDR3 reads TGTGCCTGGAGTCCGGGACTAGCGGGGAGTCGGACAGATACGCAGTATTTT.

The V and J genes are TRBV5-1 and TRBJ1-1; no clear D. The V gene's germline CDR1 is SGHRS and CDR2 YFSETQ. With 4 bases removed from V and 4 bases from J, the gap between germline ends came to 14 bases. The CDR3 spans 14 residues. The CDR3 here is CASSLRERLTEAFF. The DNA of the CDR3 is TGCGCCAGCAGCCTGCGGGAGAGGCTCACTGAAGCTTTCTTT.

V usage is TRBV7-9 and J usage is TRBJ2-7, with 10 bases matching TRBD2. The CDR3 spans 14 residues. CDR1 is SEHNR, CDR2 FQNEAQ, per germline (reference sequence). V shed 5 bases, J shed 3 bases, and the junction held 4 bases outside the gene matches. Here the CDR3 reads CASSGTSEHYEQYF. In nucleotides, the CDR3 is TGTGCCAGCAGCGGGACTAGCGAGCACTACGAGCAGTACTTC. The full variable domain, in which reference TRBV7-9 and TRBJ2-7 provide the parts outside the CDR3, is DTGVSQNPRHKITKRGQNVTFRCDPISEHNRLYWYRQTLGQGPEFLTYFQNEAQLEKSRLLSDRFSAERPKGSFSTLEIQRTEQGDSAMYLCASSGTSEHYEQYFGPGTRLTVT.